This T cell receptor beta chain emerged from a study of Graves' ophthalmopathy and Graves' hyperthyroidism. An approximately 9.8 ml volume of fresh peripheral blood provided the PBMCs. Amplifying from RNA transcripts, the study obtained TCR beta CDR3 regions. An opening RT-PCR round employed HTBI primers and preceded a second-round multiplex PCR. TCRdb re-derived calls from the multiplex PCR reads in MiXCR, one entry per CDR3 protein. The sample contains roughly 50,000 distinct CDR3 sequences, roughly half of which appear only once. Germline V gene lookup returns CDR1 SGHRS and CDR2 YFSETQ. Trimming cost V 0 bases and J 2 bases; bases outside gene matches: 5. This CDR3 has 16 amino acids.

The chain couples TRBV5-1 to TRBJ2-5, with TRBD2 matching 9 bases. This sequence was found in an adult woman with Graves' ophthalmopathy. The material sequenced was peripheral blood. In DNA form, the CDR3 reads TGCGCCAGCAGCTTGGCCGGGACTAGCAGTCAAGAGACCCAGTACTTC. Its translation is CASSLAGTSSQETQYF.